This T cell receptor (beta chain) emerged from a study of CD4 T cells in relation to SARS-CoV-2 and coronaviruses. Deep TCR-beta sequencing used DNA from uncultured naive and memory CD4+ T cells. Repertoires were generated with immunoSEQ multiplex PCR, while TCRdb's copy carries only in-frame clones and drops some. The sample lists 50,000 to 65,000 clones, around 92% occurring once. The sequence came from an adult with COVID-19. The sample taken for sequencing was naive CD4+ T cells from PBMCs. Subset described: naive CD4+ T cells isolated by negative enrichment.

The CDR3 DNA sequence: TGTGCCAGCAGCCCCCGCGCACTAGCGGGAATAACAGATACGCAGTATTTT. Protein sequence: CASSPRALAGITDTQYF. The rearrangement links TRBV21-1 to TRBJ2-3; the table's D call, TRBD2, was not checked against the DNA. TRBV21-1 is described as a pseudogene. The CDR3 has 17 residues.